The 11 T cell receptor beta chains below were found in one sample sequenced in a study of shared clonotypes between healthy human individuals. TCRdb's table, derived via immunoSEQ multiplex PCR, lists solely in-frame clones and lacks some. Found here are 1.6 million or so clones, roughly 97% of them singletons; the top ten hold 0.95% to 1.5%. Sample: naive CD4+ T cells sorted from blood. Subset here: CD45RA+ positively selected. The receptors derive from a man in his thirties or forties in good health.

CDR3 bases: TGTGCCAGCAGCCAAGCCGGGACAGTTGTTCGTGGGGCCAACGTCCTGACTTTC. It is translated as CASSQAGTVVRGANVLTF. The V gene is TRBV4-2, the J gene TRBJ2-6; 7 bases are a match to TRBD1. The CDR3 covers 18 residues. Germline CDR1 and CDR2: LGHNA and YNFKEQ. Germline trimming cut 1 base from V and 3 bases from J; bases unmatched to any gene: 9.

The CDR3 sequence is CASNTGVNTEAFF. CDR3 nucleotide sequence: TGTGCCAGTAATACAGGGGTGAACACTGAAGCTTTCTTT. The gene calls are TRBV19 and TRBJ1-1, with TRBD1 matching 7 bases. Unmatched junction bases numbered 2, after V lost 7 bases and J lost 0 bases. Germline V gives CDR1 LNHDA, CDR2 SQIVND (reference sequence). CDR3 size: 13 residues.

This clone has a single count. V and J are TRBV7-2 and TRBJ1-5; D not certain. Between the trimmed V and J ends, which lost 5 bases and 7 bases, there was a span of 15 bases. The germline V gene encodes CDR1 SGHTA and CDR2 FQGNSA. CDR3 length equals 14 residues. The CDR3 region has the DNA TGTGCCAGCAGCGACCGGCCGGGTACCCAGCCCCAGCATTTT. Protein: CASSDRPGTQPQHF.

This rearrangement joins TRBV20-1 to TRBJ1-1; D may be TRBD1 (6 bases). V lost 3 bases and J 10 bases, leaving 12 bases between the germline ends. Germline V gene data show CDR1 as DFQATT and CDR2 as SNEGSKA (reference sequence). The length of the CDR3 is 11 residues. The CDR3 protein is CSASRTVVAFF. CDR3 bases: TGCAGTGCTAGCCGGACAGTGGTAGCTTTCTTT.

V usage is TRBV5-1 and J usage is TRBJ2-7; possibly TRBD2 for D (6 bases). Trimming took 4 bases from V and 3 from J, leaving 17 bases between them. The CDR3 loop spans 15 amino acids. Germline V gene sequence: CDR1 SGHRS, CDR2 YFSETQ. The CDR3 DNA reads TGCGCCAGCAGCCTCCCGGGACTCGTTAACTACGAGCAGTACTTC. As protein: CASSLPGLVNYEQYF.

CDR3 loop: CASSQGALETQYF. For the CDR3, the DNA is TGCGCCAGCAGCCAAGGGGCACTGGAGACCCAGTACTTC. The genes are TRBV4-1 and TRBJ2-5; D is uncertain. The CDR3 is 13 amino acids. Germline V gene lookup returns CDR1 MGHRA and CDR2 YSYEKL. Trimming removed 1 base at V and 5 bases at J, with 8 bases between.

The chain recombines TRBV14 with TRBJ2-5, with D uncertain. CDR3 length: 12 amino acids. Germline V lookup: CDR1 SGHDN, CDR2 FVKESK. Trimming cost V 4 bases and J 5 bases, with 8 bases left between them. The CDR3 sequence: CASSPIGETQYF. CDR3 nucleotide sequence: TGTGCCAGCAGCCCGATAGGTGAGACCCAGTACTTC. Together with reference TRBV14 and TRBJ2-5, the CDR3 gives the full variable domain: EAGVTQFPSHSVIEKGQTVTLRCDPISGHDNLYWYRRVMGKEIKFLLHFVKESKQDESGMPNNRFLAERTGGTYSTLKVQPAELEDSGVYFCASSPIGETQYFGPGTRLLVL.

The genes are TRBV28 and TRBJ2-6, with a tentative D call TRBD2 (6 bases). This CDR3 contains 16 residues. Germline CDR1 and CDR2: MDHEN and SYDVKM. The V gene lost 4 bases and the J gene lost 0 bases, with 10 bases spanning the gap. CDR3 region: CASSWDSPSGANVLTF. CDR3 DNA: TGTGCCAGCAGTTGGGACTCCCCCTCTGGGGCCAACGTCCTGACTTTC.

This clone was seen only once. This chain joins TRBV5-1 and TRBJ2-7; D might be TRBD1 (6 bases). Trimming pared 3 bases from V and 5 bases from J, leaving 12 bases between. The germline gives CDR1 SGHRS, CDR2 YFSETQ. The CDR3 consists of 13 residues. The CDR3 DNA is TGCGCCAGCAGCTCGATAACAGGGAACGAGCAGTACTTC. This translates into CASSSITGNEQYF.

This sequence joins TRBV6-5 and TRBJ2-1; D is perhaps TRBD1 (5 bases). Trimming removed 2 bases at V and 3 bases at J, with 14 bases between. CDR1 and CDR2 (germline): MNHEY, SVGAGI. The CDR3 contains 16 residues. The CDR3 sequence: CASSYGGALYYNEQFF. For the CDR3, the DNA is TGTGCCAGCAGTTACGGTGGGGCCCTATACTACAATGAGCAGTTCTTC.

Regarding this clone: Distinct nucleotide sequences in the sample also encode this CDR3. The chain is built from TRBV10-3 and TRBJ2-3, with unresolved D. The CDR3 contains 11 residues. Germline-derived CDR1 and CDR2 are ENHRY and SYGVKD. Deletions cut 4 bases from V and 4 bases from J, with 3 bases between. Written as DNA, the CDR3 is TGTGCCATCAGTGTCTCAGATACGCAGTATTTT. Protein product: CAISVSDTQYF.